This entry features one TCR beta chain sequence. Its antigen is still unknown. The source of the sample is a study of T cell repertoires in cytomegalovirus infection. Study-wide findings and caveats: In two of eight donors, the top clonotype was HLA-C-restricted CMV-specific.

The CDR3 loop spans 15 amino acids. Germline V gene lookup returns CDR1 MNHEY and CDR2 SVGAGI. Trimming took off 6 bases at V and 1 base at J, with 13 bases between the two ends. TCRdb ran MiXCR on the reads and lists one entry per CDR3 protein. The table has 110,000 to 150,000 distinct CDR3 sequences, 32% seen once. The sequence was obtained from a human donor in good health (CMV status not recorded). Some clones in this sample may be carry-over from other donors' samples. The sample consisted of CD8+ T cells from cultured PBMCs, taken from culture after CMV antigen stimulation. This chain uses TRBV6-5 with TRBJ2-4, with D perhaps assigned TRBD1 or TRBD2 (5 bases each). Written as DNA, the CDR3 is TGTGCCAGCAGCGAGGGGATGAATGCCAAAAACATTCAGTACTTC. Translation: CASSEGMNAKNIQYF.